The 5 T cell receptor beta chains presented below share a single source sample, sequenced in a study of blood T cell repertoires in COVID-19. Using immunoSEQ multiplex PCR, the repertoire was profiled, and TCRdb retains in-frame clones only, with some absent. The sample gives around 72,000 clones, roughly 80% of which show up once; roughly 2% is in the top ten. Material for sequencing was peripheral blood. The source is a woman in her sixties with acute or convalescent COVID-19.

The chain joins TRBV2 to TRBJ2-7, with D uncertain. Per germline, CDR1 SNHLY and CDR2 FYNNEI. The V end lost 8 bases, the J end lost 2 bases, and 13 bases lay between the germline ends. The CDR3 sequence is 13 residues long. The CDR3 DNA reads TGTGCCAGCCGCTACGAGTTTACCTACGAGCAGTACTTC. It is translated as CASRYEFTYEQYF.

Worth noting for this clone: Other DNA sequences of this sample code for an identical CDR3. The chain couples TRBV7-3 to TRBJ1-2, with D perhaps TRBD1 (6 bases). CDR1 and CDR2 from the germline V gene are SGHTA and FQGTGA. The CDR3 totals 17 residues. V was trimmed by 0 bases and J by 8 bases, leaving 22 bases between them. CDR3 protein: CASSLTGRGADREGYTF. CDR3 DNA sequence: TGTGCCAGCAGCTTAACGGGGCGGGGGGCGGACCGCGAGGGCTACACCTTC.

The chain carries TRBV3-1 (or the pseudogene TRBV3-2) and TRBJ1-2; D perhaps matches TRBD1 (6 bases). Deletions cut 4 bases from V and 0 bases from J, with 9 bases between. The CDR3 has 14 residues. Germline CDR1 reads LGHDT; CDR2 reads YNNKEL (reference sequence). The CDR3: CASSPPGANYGYTF. As DNA, the CDR3 is TGTGCCAGCAGCCCTCCAGGGGCTAACTATGGCTACACCTTC.

V usage is TRBV29-1 and J usage is TRBJ2-5, with D tentatively TRBD2 (5 bases). The CDR3 is made up of 13 amino acids. Germline V CDR1 and CDR2: SQVTM, ANQGSEA. The V gene lost 2 bases and the J gene lost 0 bases, with 7 bases spanning the gap. The CDR3 protein is CSVEPGYQETQYF. The CDR3 DNA reads as TGCAGCGTTGAACCGGGGTACCAAGAGACCCAGTACTTC. The full variable domain, completed using reference TRBV29-1 and TRBJ2-5, is SAVISQKPSRDICQRGTSLTIQCQVDSQVTMMFWYRQQPGQSLTLIATANQGSEATYESGFVIDKFPISRPNLTFSTLTVSNMSPEDSSIYLCSVEPGYQETQYFGPGTRLLVL.

This rearrangement joins TRBV3-1 (or the pseudogene TRBV3-2) to TRBJ1-2; 7 bases match TRBD1. Trimming cost V 6 bases and J 2 bases; bases outside gene matches: 3. This CDR3 has 13 amino acids. CDR1 and CDR2 (germline): LGHDT, YNNKEL (reference sequence). CDR3 nucleotide sequence: TGTGCCAGCAGACGACAGGGAAACTATGGCTACACCTTC. This translates into CASRRQGNYGYTF.